Below are 10 T cell receptor beta chains sequenced from a single sample in a study of blood T cell repertoires in COVID-19. Profiling relied on immunoSEQ multiplex PCR, and the TCRdb table lists in-frame clones only, not all of them. The data hold roughly 190,000 clones, with roughly 90% observed a single time. Source material: peripheral blood. These receptor sequences come from a man in his fifties with acute or convalescent COVID-19.

The chain recombines TRBV19 with TRBJ2-3; 7 nucleotides agree with TRBD2. Germline V lookup: CDR1 LNHDA, CDR2 SQIVND (reference sequence). This CDR3 region has 16 residues. V lost 1 base to trimming and J lost 2 bases; unmatched junction nucleotides: 6. The CDR3 DNA sequence: TGTGCCAGTAGTATAGGGGAGGGGTCTTTCACAGATACGCAGTATTTT. Residues: CASSIGEGSFTDTQYF.

The CDR3 loop reads CASSSGLAGGFYETQYF. For the CDR3, the DNA is TGTGCCAGCAGCTCGGGACTAGCGGGGGGATTTTACGAGACCCAGTACTTC. The rearrangement links TRBV7-2 to TRBJ2-5; the match to TRBD2 covers 15 bases. The CDR3 is 17 residues long. CDR1 and CDR2 from the germline V gene are SGHTA and FQGNSA. V shed 4 bases and J 5 bases; nucleotides not matched to a gene: 8.

The chain links TRBV20-1 to TRBJ1-1, with D unclear. Trimming took off 3 bases at V and 0 bases at J, with 8 bases between the two ends. There are 13 residues in the CDR3. Germline V gene lookup returns CDR1 DFQATT and CDR2 SNEGSKA (reference sequence). The CDR3 region is CSASSLMNTEAFF. The CDR3 DNA follows: TGCAGTGCTAGTTCACTGATGAACACTGAAGCTTTCTTT.

This chain connects TRBV27 to TRBJ1-6; D uncertain. The germline V and J ends were trimmed by 2 bases and 6 bases, with 11 bases remaining between them. The CDR3 is 15 amino acids. CDR1 and CDR2 (germline): MNHEY, SMNVEV (reference sequence). The DNA for the CDR3 is TGTGCCAGCAGTTTACAACTTAGACTTAATTCACCCCTCCACTTT. It specifies CASSLQLRLNSPLHF.

The CDR3 sequence is CSVEGRDRVVAGYTF. The CDR3 DNA follows: TGCAGCGTTGAAGGCCGGGACAGGGTTGTAGCTGGCTACACCTTC. The rearrangement links TRBV29-1 to TRBJ1-2, with 9 bases matching TRBD1. J lost 7 bases, V lost 1 base, and 10 bases had no gene match. Per the germline V gene, CDR1 is SQVTM and CDR2 is ANQGSEA. The CDR3 has 15 amino acids.

The chain links TRBV29-1 to TRBJ2-3; maybe TRBD2 (6 bases). Germline-derived CDR1 and CDR2 are SQVTM and ANQGSEA. The germline V and J ends were trimmed by 4 bases and 4 bases, with 9 bases remaining between them. The CDR3 contains 12 residues. The CDR3 DNA is TGCAGCGTTGCGGGAGAGGCAGATACGCAGTATTTT. Translating gives CSVAGEADTQYF.

The V and J genes are TRBV11-2 and TRBJ2-2, with D possibly being TRBD1 (6 bases). The germline V gene has CDR1 SGHAT and CDR2 FQNNGV. The CDR3 is made up of 14 amino acids. Trimming pared 6 bases from V and 1 base from J, leaving 9 bases between. Here the CDR3 reads CASRTTGNTGELFF. The DNA for the CDR3 is TGTGCCAGCAGAACGACAGGGAACACCGGGGAGCTGTTTTTT.

The V call is TRBV10-3, the J call TRBJ2-3; 10 bases fit TRBD2. The V gene end was trimmed by 0 bases and the J gene end by 5 bases; junction bases not matched to a gene: 5. The CDR3 loop spans 16 amino acids. Germline V gives CDR1 ENHRY, CDR2 SYGVKD. In nucleotides, the CDR3 is TGTGCCATCAGTGAGTCTGGGCTAGCGGGAGTAGATACGCAGTATTTT. Encoded protein: CAISESGLAGVDTQYF.

The chain uses TRBV12-3 or TRBV12-4 and TRBJ2-5, with unresolved D. The ends were cut back, 5 bases at V and 1 base at J, with 5 bases in the middle. The CDR3 is 12 residues long. The CDR3 sequence: CASSPRQETQYF. As DNA, the CDR3 is TGTGCCAGCAGTCCCCGCCAAGAGACCCAGTACTTC.

The chain is built from TRBV10-1 and TRBJ2-7; TRBD1 matches 8 bases. V dropped 9 bases and J dropped 4; count of bases not matched to a gene: 11. Germline CDR1 is WNHNN and CDR2 is SYGVQD (reference sequence). This CDR3 contains 14 residues. The CDR3: CASAPGQGTYEQYF. As DNA, the CDR3 is TGCGCCAGTGCTCCCGGACAGGGAACGTACGAGCAGTACTTC.